The 24 T cell receptor beta chains in this list originate from one sample, sequenced in a study of blood T cell repertoires in COVID-19. Measured with immunoSEQ multiplex PCR; TCRdb has only the in-frame clones, and not every one. The profile shows some 110,000 clones, about 87% of them singletons. The specimen sequenced was peripheral blood. The receptors derive from a man between 45 and 60 years old with acute or convalescent COVID-19.

The J gene is TRBJ2-6, the V gene TRBV19, with a tentative D call TRBD1 (6 bases). Trimming stripped 6 bases from V and 2 bases from J, with 17 bases between. Germline lookup yields CDR1 LNHDA and CDR2 SQIVND (reference sequence). This CDR3 is 17 amino acids long. The CDR3 DNA follows: TGTGCCAGTAGGATCGGACAGAGAGTTCCTGGGGCCAACGTCCTGACTTTC. Encoded protein: CASRIGQRVPGANVLTF.

The chain couples TRBV6-5 to TRBJ2-3; 8 bases agree with TRBD2. CDR1 and CDR2 (germline): MNHEY, SVGAGI. Trimming removed 6 bases from V and 6 bases from J; junction bases left unmatched: 5. CDR3 length: 13 residues. CDR3 region: CASSTGGRDTQYF. The CDR3 DNA reads as TGTGCCAGCAGCACCGGCGGGAGGGATACGCAGTATTTT.

V is TRBV5-1 and J is TRBJ2-7; 9 nucleotides agree with TRBD1. The CDR3 has 14 amino acids. Germline assignment: CDR1 SGHRS and CDR2 YFSETQ. V gave up 3 bases and J gave up 5 bases; unmatched junction bases: 6. The CDR3 DNA is TGCGCCAGCAGCTCCGGGACAGGGTCAAACGAGCAGTACTTC. Protein sequence: CASSSGTGSNEQYF. The variable domain in full, completed from reference TRBV5-1 and TRBJ2-7, reads KAGVTQTPRYLIKTRGQQVTLSCSPISGHRSVSWYQQTPGQGLQFLFEYFSETQRNKGNFPGRFSGRQFSNSRSEMNVSTLELGDSALYLCASSSGTGSNEQYFGPGTRLTVT.

V is TRBV5-1 and J is TRBJ2-1; D might be TRBD2 (6 bases). Trimming stripped 3 bases from V and 6 bases from J, with 16 bases between. The CDR3 length is 15 residues. Germline CDR1 reads SGHRS; CDR2 reads YFSETQ. CDR3 bases: TGCGCCAGCAGCTCCCGAGTGGGGGACTCCAATGAGCAGTTCTTC. Translated: CASSSRVGDSNEQFF.

The chain uses TRBV5-8 and TRBJ2-1, with 8 positions matching TRBD2. Germline trimming cut 0 bases from V and 8 bases from J; bases unmatched to any gene: 7. CDR1 is SGHTS, CDR2 YDEGEE, per germline. CDR3 size: 15 residues. The CDR3 sequence: CASSLEREGPDEQFF. In nucleotides, the CDR3 is TGTGCCAGCAGCTTGGAACGGGAGGGACCCGATGAGCAGTTCTTC.

This sequence joins TRBV30 and TRBJ1-1; D is ambiguous. Germline assignment: CDR1 GTSNPN and CDR2 SVGIG (reference sequence). The CDR3 length is 12 residues. V was clipped by 0 bases and J by 8 bases, with 10 bases between them. In DNA form, the CDR3 reads TGTGCCTGGAGTGTTAAACGGAGCGAAGCTTTCTTT. Translated, it gives CAWSVKRSEAFF.

The rearrangement joins TRBV20-1 to TRBJ2-7; 7 positions match TRBD2. CDR3 length: 14 amino acids. V was pared by 3 bases and J by 1 base, with 6 bases of the junction left unmatched. CDR1 is DFQATT, CDR2 SNEGSKA, per germline (reference sequence). CDR3 protein: CSASSSGLSYEQYF. CDR3 in DNA: TGCAGTGCTAGTTCTAGCGGCTTATCCTACGAGCAGTACTTC.

The V gene is TRBV5-6, the J gene TRBJ2-5, with 11 bases aligning to TRBD2. The CDR3 is made up of 17 amino acids. The ends lost 4 bases at V and 5 bases at J; junction bases unmatched: 13. Germline V gene data show CDR1 as SGHDT and CDR2 as YYEEEE. The CDR3 region has the DNA TGTGCCAGCAGCCCCGAGGGAGTAGCGGGAGGGAGGGAGACCCAGTACTTC. Translated, it gives CASSPEGVAGGRETQYF. Full variable domain (missing parts from reference TRBV5-6 and TRBJ2-5): DAGVTQSPTHLIKTRGQQVTLRCSPKSGHDTVSWYQQALGQGPQFIFQYYEEEERQRGNFPDRFSGHQFPNYSSELNVNALLLGDSALYLCASSPEGVAGGRETQYFGPGTRLLVL.

This clone was observed a few times. This rearrangement joins TRBV4-1 to TRBJ1-4; 11 positions agree with TRBD1. The CDR3 covers 15 residues. CDR1 is MGHRA and CDR2 is YSYEKL in the germline V gene. J was trimmed by 7 bases and V by 0 bases; bases with no gene match: 1. CDR3 residues: CASSQDGTGGEKLFF. Written as DNA, the CDR3 is TGCGCCAGCAGCCAAGACGGGACAGGGGGTGAAAAACTGTTTTTT.

The CDR3 sequence is CASSLVASGGGEQFF. The CDR3 DNA sequence: TGCGCCAGCAGCTTGGTCGCTAGCGGTGGCGGGGAGCAGTTCTTC. The chain couples TRBV5-1 to TRBJ2-1, with 7 bases that match TRBD2. This CDR3 comprises 15 residues. Trimming cost V 0 bases and J 10 bases; bases outside gene matches: 10. The V gene's germline CDR1 is SGHRS and CDR2 YFSETQ.

This chain uses TRBV6-6 with TRBJ1-3; 7 bases are a match to TRBD1. V lost 4 bases to trimming and J lost 0 bases; unmatched junction nucleotides: 3. CDR3 size: 15 residues. CDR1 is MNHNY and CDR2 is SVGAGI in the germline V gene (reference sequence). DNA of the CDR3: TGTGCCAGCAGTTCTCCAGGGGGCTCTGGAAACACCATATATTTT. It translates to CASSSPGGSGNTIYF.

This chain joins TRBV28 and TRBJ2-3; 7 bases line up with TRBD2. The CDR3 sequence is 16 residues long. Trimming took 2 bases from V and 0 from J; bases not matched to a gene: 5. Germline V gene sequence: CDR1 MDHEN, CDR2 SYDVKM. The CDR3 DNA reads as TGTGCCAGCAGTTTAGGTAGCGGGCCAAGCACAGATACGCAGTATTTT. Its protein is CASSLGSGPSTDTQYF. Full variable domain (rest looked up from reference TRBV28 and TRBJ2-3): DVKVTQSSRYLVKRTGEKVFLECVQDMDHENMFWYRQDPGLGLRLIYFSYDVKMKEKGDIPEGYSVSREKKERFSLILESASTNQTSMYLCASSLGSGPSTDTQYFGPGTRLTVL.

This chain links TRBV30 with TRBJ2-1; the D gene is possibly TRBD1 (6 bases). The CDR3 consists of 11 residues. Trimming cost V 1 base and J 12 bases, with 10 bases left between them. The V gene's germline CDR1 is GTSNPN and CDR2 SVGIG (reference sequence). The CDR3 here is CAWSGGTTQFF. The CDR3 DNA is TGTGCCTGGAGTGGGGGGACAACGCAGTTCTTC. The whole variable domain, filled in from reference TRBV30 and TRBJ2-1, reads SQTIHQWPATLVQPVGSPLSLECTVEGTSNPNLYWYRQAAGRGLQLLFYSVGIGQISSEVPQNLSASRPQDRQFILSSKKLLLSDSGFYLCAWSGGTTQFFGPGTRLTVL.

V usage is TRBV15 and J usage is TRBJ2-7; 10 bases agree with TRBD1. Per the germline V gene, CDR1 is LNHNV and CDR2 is YYDKDF (reference sequence). This CDR3 region has 15 residues. Unmatched junction bases numbered 4, after V lost 2 bases and J lost 3 bases. The DNA for the CDR3 is TGTGCCACCAGCAGAAATCGGGACAGGGGCTACGAGCAGTACTTC. Its protein is CATSRNRDRGYEQYF. The full variable domain, rest sourced from reference TRBV15 and TRBJ2-7, is DAMVIQNPRYQVTQFGKPVTLSCSQTLNHNVMYWYQQKSSQAPKLLFHYYDKDFNNEADTPDNFQSRRPNTSFCFLDIRSPGLGDTAMYLCATSRNRDRGYEQYFGPGTRLTVT.

V gene TRBV7-2 combines with J gene TRBJ1-3; the D gene is possibly TRBD1 (5 bases). Trimming shortened V by 3 bases and J by 1 base, and 7 bases separated the two germline ends. The CDR3 sequence is 14 residues long. Germline CDR1 SGHTA, CDR2 FQGNSA. The CDR3 DNA reads as TGTGCCAGCAGCTTCCAGGGTTCTGGAAACACCATATATTTT. This gives the protein CASSFQGSGNTIYF.

In its sample, this clone was seen a few times. The chain combines TRBV28 with TRBJ2-3; a weak D match, TRBD2 (5 bases). V lost 7 bases and J 6 bases, leaving 17 bases between the germline ends. Looked up from germline, CDR1 is MDHEN and CDR2 is SYDVKM. This CDR3 comprises 14 residues. In DNA, the CDR3 is TGTGCCAGCACCTCGACCGGGAACCCCGATACGCAGTATTTT. Amino acids: CASTSTGNPDTQYF.

This chain connects TRBV19 to TRBJ2-2, with D perhaps TRBD1 (6 bases). The CDR3 sequence is 16 residues long. CDR1 is LNHDA, CDR2 SQIVND, per germline (reference sequence). The V end was cut by 2 bases, the J end by 5 bases, with 15 bases between. The CDR3 protein is CASSINPTGWTGELFF. CDR3 sequence (DNA): TGTGCCAGTAGTATAAACCCTACAGGGTGGACCGGGGAGCTGTTTTTT.

This clone was detected only once. CDR3 nucleotides: TGTGCCACCTCAGTGTGGCTCCAAGAGACCCAGTACTTC. It yields the protein CATSVWLQETQYF. The genes are TRBV10-3 and TRBJ2-5, with D unresolved. The germline V gene encodes CDR1 ENHRY and CDR2 SYGVKD. The CDR3 contains 13 residues. V dropped 10 bases and J dropped 1 base, with 13 bases sitting between them.

This clone was seen just once. DNA of the CDR3: TGCAGCGTCCTAGCGGGAACCTACGAGCAGTACTTC. Translation: CSVLAGTYEQYF. The rearrangement joins TRBV29-1 to TRBJ2-7; 9 bases agree with TRBD2. CDR3 length equals 12 residues. V shed 6 bases, J shed 2 bases, and the junction held 2 bases outside the gene matches. Germline CDR1 and CDR2: SQVTM and ANQGSEA.

J is TRBJ2-1 and V is TRBV5-4; D gene ambiguous. The CDR3 covers 15 residues. Germline loops: CDR1 SGHNT, CDR2 YYREEE (reference sequence). The V end lost 4 bases, the J end lost 0 bases, and 11 bases lay between the germline ends. In DNA, the CDR3 is TGTGCCAGCAGCCCTCTGTCGAGCTCCTACAATGAGCAGTTCTTC. Translated, it gives CASSPLSSSYNEQFF.

The rearrangement links TRBV27 to TRBJ2-3, with 8 bases fitting TRBD2. CDR3 length equals 17 residues. V dropped 7 bases and J dropped 3; count of bases not matched to a gene: 15. Germline V gene lookup returns CDR1 MNHEY and CDR2 SMNVEV (reference sequence). This CDR3 reads CASTTTGLAWGTDTQYF. Written as DNA, the CDR3 is TGTGCCAGCACCACAACCGGACTAGCTTGGGGGACAGATACGCAGTATTTT.

The rearrangement joins TRBV10-1 to TRBJ2-3; 9 bases line up with TRBD1. Germline V gene data show CDR1 as WNHNN and CDR2 as SYGVQD (reference sequence). The CDR3 length is 13 residues. Trimming removed 7 bases from V and 6 bases from J; junction bases left unmatched: 5. The CDR3 DNA follows: TGCGCCAGCACAACAGGGGGCCTGGATACGCAGTATTTT. Translating gives CASTTGGLDTQYF.

The V and J genes are TRBV18 and TRBJ1-1; D is unresolved. Looked up from germline, CDR1 is KGHSH and CDR2 is LQKENI. This CDR3 contains 15 residues. The V end lost 8 bases, the J end lost 0 bases, and 16 bases lay between the germline ends. The CDR3 sequence: CASGEGGNMNTEAFF. DNA for the CDR3: TGTGCCAGCGGGGAGGGAGGGAACATGAACACTGAAGCTTTCTTT.

This clone was observed a handful of times. V usage is TRBV28 and J usage is TRBJ1-2; no clear D gene. The V and J ends lost 5 bases and 2 bases respectively, with 15 bases between them. The CDR3 runs 15 residues. Germline V gives CDR1 MDHEN, CDR2 SYDVKM. The CDR3, as DNA: TGTGCCAGCAGTCTACCGCGTCCGGGAAACTATGGCTACACCTTC. It codes for CASSLPRPGNYGYTF.